What follows are 13 T cell receptor beta chains derived from one specimen sequenced in a study of siplizumab effects on memory and regulatory T cells. This table comes from immunoSEQ multiplex PCR, and its TCRdb copy is limited to in-frame clones, with some not included. The repertoire consists of 95,000 to 110,000 clones, with approximately 93% occurring once and the leading ten covering approximately 0.62%. The specimen sequenced was Tregs sorted from blood. The receptor source for this set is a human donor in good health.

This rearrangement joins TRBV7-2 to TRBJ2-7; TRBD1 or TRBD2 may be the D gene (5 bases each). The V gene lost 4 bases and the J gene lost 3 bases, with 13 bases spanning the gap. Germline lookup yields CDR1 SGHTA and CDR2 FQGNSA. This CDR3 comprises 14 residues. The CDR3 region is CASSWGNLGYEQYF. CDR3 coding DNA: TGTGCCAGCAGCTGGGGGAATCTCGGCTACGAGCAGTACTTC.

This sequence joins TRBV30 and TRBJ2-2; TRBD1 aligns across 10 bases. The CDR3 extends over 14 amino acids. V gave up 3 bases and J gave up 5 bases; unmatched junction bases: 3. Per germline, CDR1 GTSNPN and CDR2 SVGIG (reference sequence). CDR3 protein: CAWRWTGGTGELFF. CDR3 DNA: TGTGCCTGGAGGTGGACAGGGGGTACCGGGGAGCTGTTTTTT.

The CDR3 loop is CASSILGQGYNSPLHF. The CDR3, as DNA: TGTGCCAGTAGTATCCTAGGACAGGGTTATAATTCACCCCTCCACTTT. The chain recombines TRBV19 with TRBJ1-6, with 8 nucleotides matching TRBD1. Looked up from germline, CDR1 is LNHDA and CDR2 is SQIVND (reference sequence). After removal of 3 bases from V and 4 bases from J, the junction contained 5 bases not matched to a gene. The CDR3 contains 16 residues.

The chain uses TRBV6-5 and TRBJ2-3; TRBD2 aligns across 7 bases. Trimming cost V 6 bases and J 6 bases; bases outside gene matches: 12. Germline V lookup: CDR1 MNHEY, CDR2 SVGAGI. This CDR3 spans 15 amino acids. As DNA, the CDR3 is TGTGCCAGCAGGCCGGAGGAGCGGGGTAGGGATACGCAGTATTTT. It encodes CASRPEERGRDTQYF.

The V call is TRBV7-9, the J call TRBJ2-3, with TRBD2 matching over 14 bases. V lost 5 bases to trimming and J lost 5 bases; unmatched junction nucleotides: 3. The germline V gene encodes CDR1 SEHNR and CDR2 FQNEAQ (reference sequence). The CDR3 has 15 residues. The CDR3 region is CASSRGTSGRDTQYF. The CDR3 region has the DNA TGTGCCAGCAGCCGAGGGACTAGCGGGAGAGATACGCAGTATTTT.

The chain combines TRBV6-1 with TRBJ1-2; perhaps TRBD1 as D (5 bases). The V end was cut by 6 bases, the J end by 5 bases, with 19 bases between. The CDR3 contains 15 residues. Germline V gives CDR1 MNHNS, CDR2 SASEGT. CDR3 residues: CASRPSGAIYYGYTF. The CDR3 bases are TGTGCCAGCAGGCCCAGCGGGGCAATCTATTATGGCTACACCTTC.

The V gene is TRBV21-1, the J gene TRBJ1-2. TRBV21-1 is a pseudogene. The CDR3 contains 14 residues. CDR3 coding DNA: TGTGCCAGCAGCATGGGGGACCTTAACTATGGCTACACCTTC. Amino acid sequence: CASSMGDLNYGYTF.

The chain recombines TRBV2 with TRBJ2-5, with 7 bases identical to TRBD1. CDR3 length: 15 amino acids. Germline lookup yields CDR1 SNHLY and CDR2 FYNNEI. Losses at the gene ends were 2 bases for V and 1 base for J; bases not matched to a gene: 4. The CDR3 nucleotides are TGTGCCAGCAGTGAATGGCCAGGGGGCCAAGAGACCCAGTACTTC. Amino acids: CASSEWPGGQETQYF.

V is TRBV7-6 and J is TRBJ1-5, with D unclear. The V end was cut by 1 base, the J end by 3 bases, with 13 bases between. This CDR3 region has 16 residues. Germline V gene lookup returns CDR1 SGHVS and CDR2 FNYEAQ. DNA of the CDR3: TGTGCCAGCAGCTTAGGGGCTACGGGATCCAATCAGCCCCAGCATTTT. Its protein product is CASSLGATGSNQPQHF.

The rearrangement joins TRBV5-6 to TRBJ1-2; perhaps TRBD1 as D (5 bases). Germline values: CDR1 SGHDT, CDR2 YYEEEE. This CDR3 contains 15 residues. Trimming took off 0 bases at V and 5 bases at J, with 14 bases between the two ends. CDR3 sequence (DNA): TGTGCCAGCAGCTTGGTGACCAGGGAGCAATATGGCTACACCTTC. This sequence encodes CASSLVTREQYGYTF.

The chain is built from TRBV30 and TRBJ1-4; no definite D call. Germline-derived CDR1 and CDR2 are GTSNPN and SVGIG (reference sequence). There are 15 residues in the CDR3. Deletions cut 5 bases from V and 8 bases from J, with 21 bases between. Here the CDR3 reads CAWEQLGRIQEKLFF. CDR3 nucleotides: TGTGCCTGGGAGCAGCTCGGTCGTATACAGGAAAAACTGTTTTTT. Full variable domain (rest looked up from reference TRBV30 and TRBJ1-4): SQTIHQWPATLVQPVGSPLSLECTVEGTSNPNLYWYRQAAGRGLQLLFYSVGIGQISSEVPQNLSASRPQDRQFILSSKKLLLSDSGFYLCAWEQLGRIQEKLFFGSGTQLSVL.

This chain uses TRBV27 with TRBJ1-2; D is unresolved. Germline lookup yields CDR1 MNHEY and CDR2 SMNVEV (reference sequence). Between the trimmed V and J ends, which lost 1 base and 0 bases, there was a span of 9 bases. The CDR3 has 15 residues. The CDR3 here is CASSLWPASNYGYTF. The CDR3 nucleotides are TGTGCCAGCAGTTTATGGCCCGCTTCTAACTATGGCTACACCTTC.

The chain recombines TRBV4-1 with TRBJ2-5; 8 nucleotides agree with TRBD2. CDR1 is MGHRA, CDR2 YSYEKL, per germline. Trimming at V came to 1 base and at J to 9 bases, leaving 10 bases not matched to a gene. This CDR3 has 15 residues. The CDR3 spells CASSQVSALAASQYF. The CDR3 DNA reads TGCGCCAGCAGCCAAGTTTCGGCACTAGCGGCTTCCCAGTACTTC.